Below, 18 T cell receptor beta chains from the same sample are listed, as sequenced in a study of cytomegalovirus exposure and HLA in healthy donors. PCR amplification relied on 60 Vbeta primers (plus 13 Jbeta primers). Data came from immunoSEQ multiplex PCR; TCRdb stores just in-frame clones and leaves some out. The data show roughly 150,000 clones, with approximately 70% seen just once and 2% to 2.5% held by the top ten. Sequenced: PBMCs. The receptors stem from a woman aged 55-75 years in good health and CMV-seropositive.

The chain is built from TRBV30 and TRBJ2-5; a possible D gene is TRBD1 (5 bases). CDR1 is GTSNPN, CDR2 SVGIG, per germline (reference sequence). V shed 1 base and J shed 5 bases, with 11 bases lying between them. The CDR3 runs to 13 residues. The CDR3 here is CAWSGGKGETQYF. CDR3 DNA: TGTGCCTGGAGTGGTGGGAAGGGGGAGACCCAGTACTTC.

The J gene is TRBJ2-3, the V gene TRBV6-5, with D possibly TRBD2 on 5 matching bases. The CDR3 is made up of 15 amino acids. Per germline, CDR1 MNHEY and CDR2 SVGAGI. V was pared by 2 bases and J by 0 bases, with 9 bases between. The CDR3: CASSYLDSSTDTQYF. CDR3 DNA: TGTGCCAGCAGTTACCTGGACTCTAGCACAGATACGCAGTATTTT.

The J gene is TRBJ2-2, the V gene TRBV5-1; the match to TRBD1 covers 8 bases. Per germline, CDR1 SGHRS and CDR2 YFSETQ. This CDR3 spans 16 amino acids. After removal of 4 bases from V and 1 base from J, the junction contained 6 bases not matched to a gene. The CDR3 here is CASSRTGTGNTGELFF. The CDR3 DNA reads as TGCGCCAGCAGCAGGACCGGGACAGGGAACACCGGGGAGCTGTTTTTT.

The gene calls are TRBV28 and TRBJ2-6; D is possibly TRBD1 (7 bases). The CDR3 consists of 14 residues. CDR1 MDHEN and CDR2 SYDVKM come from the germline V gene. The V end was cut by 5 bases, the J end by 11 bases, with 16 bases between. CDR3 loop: CASSGGTAPYVLTF. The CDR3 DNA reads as TGTGCCAGCAGTGGAGGGACAGCCCCCTACGTCCTGACTTTC.

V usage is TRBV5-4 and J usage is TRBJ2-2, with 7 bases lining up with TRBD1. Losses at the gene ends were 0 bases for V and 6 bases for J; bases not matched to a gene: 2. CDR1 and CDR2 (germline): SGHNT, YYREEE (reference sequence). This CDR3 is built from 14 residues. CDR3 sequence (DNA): TGTGCCAGCAGCTTGGCAGACAGGGCCGGGGAGCTGTTTTTT. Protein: CASSLADRAGELFF.

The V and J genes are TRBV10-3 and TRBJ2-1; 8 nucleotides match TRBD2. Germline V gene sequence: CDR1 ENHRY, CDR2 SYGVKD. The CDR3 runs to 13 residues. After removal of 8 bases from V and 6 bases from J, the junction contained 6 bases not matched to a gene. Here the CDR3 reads CAIGKRESNEQFF. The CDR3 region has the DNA TGTGCCATCGGCAAGCGGGAGAGCAATGAGCAGTTCTTC.

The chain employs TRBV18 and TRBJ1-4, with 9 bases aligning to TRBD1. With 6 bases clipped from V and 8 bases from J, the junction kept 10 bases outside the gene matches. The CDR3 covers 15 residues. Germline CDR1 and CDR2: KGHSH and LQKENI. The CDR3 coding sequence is TGTGCCAGCTCCCGGGGACAGGGAGGTTACGAAAAACTGTTTTTT. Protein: CASSRGQGGYEKLFF. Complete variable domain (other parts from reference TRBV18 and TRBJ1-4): NAGVMQNPRHLVRRRGQEARLRCSPMKGHSHVYWYRQLPEEGLKFMVYLQKENIIDESGMPKERFSAEFPKEGPSILRIQQVVRGDSAAYFCASSRGQGGYEKLFFGSGTQLSVL.

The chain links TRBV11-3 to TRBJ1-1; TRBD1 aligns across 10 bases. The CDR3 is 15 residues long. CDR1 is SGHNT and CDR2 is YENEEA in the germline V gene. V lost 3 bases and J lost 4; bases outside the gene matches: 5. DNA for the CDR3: TGTGCCAGCAGCTTGACAGGGGGCGCGGGCACTGAAGCTTTCTTT. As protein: CASSLTGGAGTEAFF.

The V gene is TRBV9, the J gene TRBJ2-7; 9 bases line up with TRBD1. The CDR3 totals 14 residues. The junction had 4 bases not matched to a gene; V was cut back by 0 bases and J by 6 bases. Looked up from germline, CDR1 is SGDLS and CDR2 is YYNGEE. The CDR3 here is CASSVEQGASEQYF. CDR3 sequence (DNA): TGTGCCAGCAGCGTAGAACAGGGGGCTTCCGAGCAGTACTTC. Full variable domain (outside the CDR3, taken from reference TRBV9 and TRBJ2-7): DSGVTQTPKHLITATGQRVTLRCSPRSGDLSVYWYQQSLDQGLQFLIQYYNGEERAKGNILERFSAQQFPDLHSELNLSSLELGDSALYFCASSVEQGASEQYFGPGTRLTVT.

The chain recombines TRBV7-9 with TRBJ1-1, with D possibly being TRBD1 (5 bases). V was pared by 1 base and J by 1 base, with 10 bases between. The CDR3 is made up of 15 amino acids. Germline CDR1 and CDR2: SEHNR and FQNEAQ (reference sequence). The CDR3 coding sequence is TGTGCCAGCAGCTTAGACCCCGGGGGGAACACTGAAGCTTTCTTT. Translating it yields CASSLDPGGNTEAFF.

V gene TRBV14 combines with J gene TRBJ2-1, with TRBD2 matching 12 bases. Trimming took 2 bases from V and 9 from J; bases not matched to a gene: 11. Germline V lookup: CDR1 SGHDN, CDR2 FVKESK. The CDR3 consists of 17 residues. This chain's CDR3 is CASSQFRLAGARSEQFF. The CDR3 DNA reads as TGTGCCAGCAGCCAATTTAGACTAGCGGGAGCCCGGAGTGAGCAGTTCTTC.

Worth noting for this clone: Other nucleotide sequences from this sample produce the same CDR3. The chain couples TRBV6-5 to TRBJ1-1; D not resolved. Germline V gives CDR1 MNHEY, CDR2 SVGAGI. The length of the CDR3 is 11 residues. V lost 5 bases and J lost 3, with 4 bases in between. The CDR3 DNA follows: TGTGCCAGCAGTACTTACACTGAAGCTTTCTTT. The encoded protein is CASSTYTEAFF.

The CDR3: CASSSPGNSNQPQHF. The CDR3 region has the DNA TGTGCCAGCAGTTCGCCAGGGAATAGCAATCAGCCCCAGCATTTT. The chain recombines TRBV6-6 with TRBJ1-5; TRBD1 might be the D (5 bases). V lost 4 bases to trimming and J lost 0 bases, with 10 bases between them. The CDR3 loop spans 15 amino acids. CDR1 and CDR2 from the germline V gene are MNHNY and SVGAGI (reference sequence).

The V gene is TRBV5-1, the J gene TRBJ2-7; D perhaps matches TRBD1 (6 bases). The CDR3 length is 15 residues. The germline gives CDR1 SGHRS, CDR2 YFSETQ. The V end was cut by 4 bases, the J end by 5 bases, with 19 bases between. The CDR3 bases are TGCGCCAGCAGCGATAGGACAGATAGAGGGGACGAGCAGTACTTC. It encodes CASSDRTDRGDEQYF.

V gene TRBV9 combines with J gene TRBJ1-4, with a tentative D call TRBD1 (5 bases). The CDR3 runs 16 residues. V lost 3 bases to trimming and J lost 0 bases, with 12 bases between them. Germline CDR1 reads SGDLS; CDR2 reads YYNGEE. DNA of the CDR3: TGTGCCAGCAGCGCAACACCACAGGCAACTAATGAAAAACTGTTTTTT. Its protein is CASSATPQATNEKLFF.

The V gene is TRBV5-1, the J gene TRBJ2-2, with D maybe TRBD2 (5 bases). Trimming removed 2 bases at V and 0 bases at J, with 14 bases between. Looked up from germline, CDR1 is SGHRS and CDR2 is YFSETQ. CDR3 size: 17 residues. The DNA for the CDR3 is TGCGCCAGCAGCTTTAGGGAGAGATCTGCGAACACCGGGGAGCTGTTTTTT. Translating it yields CASSFRERSANTGELFF.

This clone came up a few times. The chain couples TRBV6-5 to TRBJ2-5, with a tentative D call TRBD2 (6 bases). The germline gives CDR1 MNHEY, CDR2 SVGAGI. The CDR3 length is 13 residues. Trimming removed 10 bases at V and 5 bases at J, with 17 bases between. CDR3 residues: CATRGGGRETQYF. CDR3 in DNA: TGTGCCACCCGAGGTGGAGGGCGGGAGACCCAGTACTTC.

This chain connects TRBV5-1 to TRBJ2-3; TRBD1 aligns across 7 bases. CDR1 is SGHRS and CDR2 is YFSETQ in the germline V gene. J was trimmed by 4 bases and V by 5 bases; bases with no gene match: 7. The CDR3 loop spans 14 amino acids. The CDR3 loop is CASRSGTVADTQYF. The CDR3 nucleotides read TGCGCCAGCAGATCCGGGACAGTCGCAGATACGCAGTATTTT.